This T cell receptor (beta chain) is drawn from a study of T cell repertoires in cytomegalovirus infection. Study at large: Signatures in public TCR beta sequences pointed to both CMV infection and matching HLA type. Study-wide points: Summed public TCR beta family frequency identified CMV carriers bearing the relevant HLA. Clonotype analysis showed dominance of the ex vivo response by HLA-C-restricted CMV-specific TCR beta clonotypes.

Turning to this clonotype: Its antigen is still unknown.

TCRdb processed the reads anew with MiXCR; each CDR3 protein has one entry. The table includes around 360,000 distinct CDR3 sequences, approximately 35% detected once. The CDR3 sequence is 15 residues long. Germline V lookup: CDR1 LGHNA, CDR2 YSLEER. Trimming removed 2 bases from V and 8 bases from J; junction bases left unmatched: 6. The rearrangement uses TRBV4-3 and TRBJ1-4; the match to TRBD1 covers 9 bases. The receptor's source is a human donor in good health (CMV status not recorded). Some clones in this sample may be carry-over from other donors' samples. The sample was cultured PBMCs, taken from culture after CMV antigen stimulation. This CDR3 reads CASSQNRGRGEKLFF. For the CDR3, the DNA is TGCGCCAGCAGCCAAAACAGGGGGCGCGGGGAAAAACTGTTTTTT.